This T cell receptor beta chain was captured in a study of vaccination and CD4 T cells after COVID-19. Sequenced with the Oncomine TCR Beta short-read assay was DNA taken from cultured CD4+ T cells. Cultured CD4+ T cells yielded the extracted genomic DNA. TCRdb recomputed calls from the PCR reads with MiXCR, one row per CDR3 protein. This repertoire shows about 12,000 distinct CDR3 sequences, approximately 76% found once; its top ten account for 20% to 25%. CDR1 and CDR2 (germline): LNHDA, SQIVND (reference sequence). V dropped 9 bases and J dropped 0 bases, with 15 bases sitting between them. The CDR3 length is 15 residues. Broader study findings: Spike mono-reactivity was shown by 304 of 307 vaccine-specific clones in convalescent patients.

Treatment of the sample: roughly 11-day PBMC culture with coronavirus spike peptide pools or control peptides (ViraFEST assay). After expanding antigen-specific T cells with peptide pools, ViraFEST sequenced their TCRs. The authors swapped half the medium for fresh IL-2 medium on days 3 and 7. Concerning this clonotype itself: Its antigen is unknown.

The TCR comes from a human donor who had recovered from COVID-19. The chain links TRBV19 to TRBJ2-1; D possibly corresponds to TRBD2 (6 bases). The material sequenced was CD4+ T cells from blood, cultured in vitro. The CDR3 protein is CASFSGAGSYNEQFF. DNA for the CDR3: TGTGCCAGCTTCTCGGGAGCGGGCTCCTACAATGAGCAGTTCTTC.